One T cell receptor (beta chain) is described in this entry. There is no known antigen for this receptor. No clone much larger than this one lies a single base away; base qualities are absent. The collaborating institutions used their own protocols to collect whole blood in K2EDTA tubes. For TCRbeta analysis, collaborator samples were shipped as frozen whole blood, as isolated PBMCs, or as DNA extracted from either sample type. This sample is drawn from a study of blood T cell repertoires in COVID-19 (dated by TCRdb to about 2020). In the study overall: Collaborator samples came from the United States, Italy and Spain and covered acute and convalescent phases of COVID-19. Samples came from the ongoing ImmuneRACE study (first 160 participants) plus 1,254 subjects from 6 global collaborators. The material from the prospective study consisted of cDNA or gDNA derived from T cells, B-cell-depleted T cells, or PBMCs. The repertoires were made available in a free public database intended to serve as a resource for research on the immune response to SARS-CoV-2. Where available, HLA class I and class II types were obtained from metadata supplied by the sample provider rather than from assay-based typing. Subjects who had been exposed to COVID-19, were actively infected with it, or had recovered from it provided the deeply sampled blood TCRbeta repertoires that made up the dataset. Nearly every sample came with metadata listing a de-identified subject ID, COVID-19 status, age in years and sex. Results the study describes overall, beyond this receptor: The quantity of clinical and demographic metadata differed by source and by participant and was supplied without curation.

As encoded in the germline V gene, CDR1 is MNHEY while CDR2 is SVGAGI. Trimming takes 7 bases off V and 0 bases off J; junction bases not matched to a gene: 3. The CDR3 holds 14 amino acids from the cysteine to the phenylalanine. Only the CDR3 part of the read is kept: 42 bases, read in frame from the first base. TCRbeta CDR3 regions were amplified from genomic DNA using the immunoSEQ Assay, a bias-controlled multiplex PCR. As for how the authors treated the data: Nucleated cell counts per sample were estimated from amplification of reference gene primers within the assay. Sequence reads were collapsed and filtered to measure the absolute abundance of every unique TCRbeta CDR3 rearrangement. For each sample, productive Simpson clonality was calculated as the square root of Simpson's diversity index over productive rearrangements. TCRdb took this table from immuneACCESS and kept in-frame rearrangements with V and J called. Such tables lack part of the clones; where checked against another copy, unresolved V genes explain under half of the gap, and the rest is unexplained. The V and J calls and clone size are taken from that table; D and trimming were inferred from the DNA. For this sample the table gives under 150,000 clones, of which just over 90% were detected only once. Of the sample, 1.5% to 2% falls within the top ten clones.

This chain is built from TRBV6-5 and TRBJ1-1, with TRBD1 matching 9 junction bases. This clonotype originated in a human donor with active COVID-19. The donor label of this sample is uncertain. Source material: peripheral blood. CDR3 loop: CASINRGLNTEAFF. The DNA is TGTGCCAGCATAAACAGGGGGCTGAACACTGAAGCTTTCTTT.